Listed below are T cell receptor beta chains from one sample, sequenced in a study of CDR3 diversity in severe acne. MiXCR, applied by TCRdb to the PCR reads, yields one record per CDR3 protein. Of roughly 79,000 distinct CDR3 sequences in the sample, 45% to 50% are singletons; the top ten hold approximately 10%. Sequencing was carried out using blood. Source of these receptors: a male donor with severe acne vulgaris. Each CDR3 is given without its conserved first and last residue.

V	J	CDR3
TRBV2	TRBJ2-7	ASSEAARGKSEQY
TRBV6-1	TRBJ1-1	ASSMDGGYTFGSGKRAF
TRBV10-3	TRBJ2-3	ATGWERADTQY
TRBV5-1	TRBJ2-7	ASSLLQGGYEQY
TRBV12-3/TRBV12-4	TRBJ1-2	ASSDRADNYGYT
TRBV7-9	TRBJ1-6	ASSLEGGLHSPLH
TRBV10-2	TRBJ2-7	ASSQGTTYEQY
TRBV15	NA	ATSTPTGTQTETQY
TRBV6-4	TRBJ2-3	ASSDLSTDTQY
TRBV19	TRBJ1-2	ASSMAEGYT
TRBV11-2	TRBJ2-5	ASSLFETQY
TRBV7-9	TRBJ2-7	ASSLARGQLTYEQY
TRBV2	TRBJ2-7	ASSDPIESSYEQY
TRBV6-6	TRBJ2-5	ASRLGGAQY
TRBV29-1	TRBJ2-5	SVSRLAVQETQY
TRBV12-3/TRBV12-4	TRBJ2-1	ATTLDRYNEQF
TRBV12-5	TRBJ2-2	ASGETNTGELF
TRBV12-3/TRBV12-4	TRBJ1-1	ASSSGLGTPNTEAF
TRBV28	TRBJ2-1	ASSLSRQGAYNEQF
TRBV6-1	TRBJ2-3	ASIIGGLVLPTDTQY
TRBV9	TRBJ1-1	ASSRLTRTEAF
TRBV24-1	TRBJ2-5	ATSDGTGAGETQY